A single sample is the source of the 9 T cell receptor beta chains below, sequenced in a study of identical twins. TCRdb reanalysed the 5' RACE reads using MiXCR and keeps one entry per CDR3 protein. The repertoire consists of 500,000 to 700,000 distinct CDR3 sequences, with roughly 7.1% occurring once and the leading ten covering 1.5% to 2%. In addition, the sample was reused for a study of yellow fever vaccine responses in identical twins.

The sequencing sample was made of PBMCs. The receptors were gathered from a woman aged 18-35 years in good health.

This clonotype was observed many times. The CDR3 loop is CAITVNRGVTKNIQYF. DNA of the CDR3: TGTGCCATCACCGTCAACAGGGGGGTGACCAAAAACATTCAGTACTTC. The chain employs TRBV10-3 and TRBJ2-4; 8 bases align to TRBD1. The V gene's germline CDR1 is ENHRY and CDR2 SYGVKD. This CDR3 is built from 16 residues. The V and J ends lost 7 bases and 2 bases, in that order; junction bases with no gene match: 10.

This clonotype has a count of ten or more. The CDR3 protein is CASSPPGQMNTGELFF. The DNA for the CDR3 is TGTGCCAGCAGCCCCCCGGGACAGATGAACACCGGGGAGCTGTTTTTT. The chain is built from TRBV7-7 and TRBJ2-2, with TRBD1 matching over 7 bases. V lost 5 bases, J lost 1 base, and 7 bases stayed unmatched. The CDR3 has 16 residues. Germline-derived CDR1 and CDR2 are SSHAT and FNYEAQ (reference sequence).

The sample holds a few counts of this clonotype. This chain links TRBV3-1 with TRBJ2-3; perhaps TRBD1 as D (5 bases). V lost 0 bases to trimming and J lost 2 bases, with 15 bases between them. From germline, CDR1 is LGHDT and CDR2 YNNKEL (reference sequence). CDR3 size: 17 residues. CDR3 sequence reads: CASSQDNRLRFTDTQYF. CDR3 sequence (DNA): TGTGCCAGCAGCCAAGATAACAGGTTACGATTCACAGATACGCAGTATTTT.

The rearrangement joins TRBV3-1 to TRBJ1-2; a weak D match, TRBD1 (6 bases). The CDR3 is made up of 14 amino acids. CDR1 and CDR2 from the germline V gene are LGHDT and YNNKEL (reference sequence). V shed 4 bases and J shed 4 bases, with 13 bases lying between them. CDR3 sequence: CASSLQGGGYGYTF. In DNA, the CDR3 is TGTGCCAGCAGCCTACAGGGAGGTGGCTATGGCTACACCTTC.

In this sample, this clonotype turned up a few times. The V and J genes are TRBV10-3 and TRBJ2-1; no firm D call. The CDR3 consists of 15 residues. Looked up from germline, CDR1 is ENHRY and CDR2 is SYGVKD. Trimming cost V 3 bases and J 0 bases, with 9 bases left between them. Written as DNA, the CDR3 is TGTGCCATCAGTGAAGGCGCCGTCTCCTACAATGAGCAGTTCTTC. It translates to CAISEGAVSYNEQFF.

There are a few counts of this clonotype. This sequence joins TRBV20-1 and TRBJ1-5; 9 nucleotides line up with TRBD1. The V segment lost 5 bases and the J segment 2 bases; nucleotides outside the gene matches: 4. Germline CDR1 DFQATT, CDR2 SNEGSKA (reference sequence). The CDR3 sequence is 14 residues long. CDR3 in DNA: TGCAGTGCTCCTCGGACAGGGGGCAATCAGCCCCAGCATTTT. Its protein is CSAPRTGGNQPQHF.

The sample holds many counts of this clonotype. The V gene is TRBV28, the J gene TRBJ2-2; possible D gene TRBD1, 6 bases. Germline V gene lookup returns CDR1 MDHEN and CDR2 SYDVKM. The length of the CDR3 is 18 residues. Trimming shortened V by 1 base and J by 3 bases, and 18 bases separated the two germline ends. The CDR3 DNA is TGTGCCAGCAGTTTATATGTCCTTGGGGGCGGAGACACCGGGGAGCTGTTTTTT. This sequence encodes CASSLYVLGGGDTGELFF. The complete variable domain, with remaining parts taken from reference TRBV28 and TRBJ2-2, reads DVKVTQSSRYLVKRTGEKVFLECVQDMDHENMFWYRQDPGLGLRLIYFSYDVKMKEKGDIPEGYSVSREKKERFSLILESASTNQTSMYLCASSLYVLGGGDTGELFFGEGSRLTVL.

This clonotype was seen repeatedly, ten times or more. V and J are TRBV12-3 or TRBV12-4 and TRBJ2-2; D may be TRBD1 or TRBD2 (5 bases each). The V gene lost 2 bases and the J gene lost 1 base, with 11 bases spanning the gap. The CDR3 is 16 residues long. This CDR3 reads CASSLKGTMNTGELFF. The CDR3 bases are TGTGCCAGCAGTTTAAAGGGGACCATGAACACCGGGGAGCTGTTTTTT.

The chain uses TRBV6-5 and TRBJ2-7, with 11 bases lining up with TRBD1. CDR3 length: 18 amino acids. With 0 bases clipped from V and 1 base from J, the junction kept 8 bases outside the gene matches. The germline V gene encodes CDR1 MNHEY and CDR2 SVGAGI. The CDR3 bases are TGTGCCAGCAGTTACTCCCCTACCGGGACAGGGGGGTCCTACGAGCAGTACGTC. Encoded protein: CASSYSPTGTGGSYEQYV.